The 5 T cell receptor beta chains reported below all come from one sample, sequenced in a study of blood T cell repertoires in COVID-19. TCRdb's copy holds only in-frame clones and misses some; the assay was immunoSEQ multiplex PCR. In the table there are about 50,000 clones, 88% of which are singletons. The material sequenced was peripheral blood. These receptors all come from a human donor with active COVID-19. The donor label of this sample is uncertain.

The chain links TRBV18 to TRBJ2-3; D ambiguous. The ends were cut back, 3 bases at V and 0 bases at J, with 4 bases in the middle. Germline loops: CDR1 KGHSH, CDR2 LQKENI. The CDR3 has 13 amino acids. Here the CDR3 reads CASSPLSTDTQYF. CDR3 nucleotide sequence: TGTGCCAGCTCACCCCTCAGCACAGATACGCAGTATTTT. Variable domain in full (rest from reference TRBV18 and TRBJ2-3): NAGVMQNPRHLVRRRGQEARLRCSPMKGHSHVYWYRQLPEEGLKFMVYLQKENIIDESGMPKERFSAEFPKEGPSILRIQQVVRGDSAAYFCASSPLSTDTQYFGPGTRLTVL.

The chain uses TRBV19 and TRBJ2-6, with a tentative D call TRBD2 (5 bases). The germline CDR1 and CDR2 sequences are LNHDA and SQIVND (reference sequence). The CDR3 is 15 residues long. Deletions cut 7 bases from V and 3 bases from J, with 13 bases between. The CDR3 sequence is CASNEGAGGANVLTF. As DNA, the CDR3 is TGTGCCAGTAACGAGGGCGCGGGTGGGGCCAACGTCCTGACTTTC.

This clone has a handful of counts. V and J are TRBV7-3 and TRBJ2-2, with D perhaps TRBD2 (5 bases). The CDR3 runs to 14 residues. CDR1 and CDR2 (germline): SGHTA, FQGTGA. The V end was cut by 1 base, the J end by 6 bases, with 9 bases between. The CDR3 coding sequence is TGTGCCAGCAGCTTAAGAGAGGGCCCCGGGGAGCTGTTTTTT. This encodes CASSLREGPGELFF.

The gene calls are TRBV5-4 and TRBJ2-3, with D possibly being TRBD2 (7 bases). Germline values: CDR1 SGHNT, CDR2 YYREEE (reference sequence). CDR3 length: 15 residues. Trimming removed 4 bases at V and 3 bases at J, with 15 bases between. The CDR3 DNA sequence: TGTGCCAGCAGCAAGGAGGGGGGGGTAACAGATACGCAGTATTTT. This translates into CASSKEGGVTDTQYF.

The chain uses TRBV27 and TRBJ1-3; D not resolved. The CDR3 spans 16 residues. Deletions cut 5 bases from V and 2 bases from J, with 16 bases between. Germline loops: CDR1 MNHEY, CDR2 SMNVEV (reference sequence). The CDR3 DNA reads TGTGCCAGCAGTCCCCTGTCCGGGTCGGCTGGAAACACCATATATTTT. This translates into CASSPLSGSAGNTIYF.